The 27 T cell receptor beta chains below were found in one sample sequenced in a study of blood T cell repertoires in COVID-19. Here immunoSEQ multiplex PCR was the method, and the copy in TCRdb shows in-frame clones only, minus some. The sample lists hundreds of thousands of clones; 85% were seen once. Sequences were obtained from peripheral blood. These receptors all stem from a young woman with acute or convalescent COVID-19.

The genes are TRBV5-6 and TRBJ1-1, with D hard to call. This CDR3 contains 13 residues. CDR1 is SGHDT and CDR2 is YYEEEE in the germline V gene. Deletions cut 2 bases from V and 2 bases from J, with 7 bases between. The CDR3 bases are TGTGCCAGCAGCTTTTCCCTAAACACTGAAGCTTTCTTT. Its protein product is CASSFSLNTEAFF.

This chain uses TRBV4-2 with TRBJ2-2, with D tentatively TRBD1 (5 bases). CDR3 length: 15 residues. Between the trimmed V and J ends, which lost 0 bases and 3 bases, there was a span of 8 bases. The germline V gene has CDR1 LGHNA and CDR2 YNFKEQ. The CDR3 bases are TGTGCCAGCAGCCAAGATGGGGCAGACACCGGGGAGCTGTTTTTT. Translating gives CASSQDGADTGELFF.

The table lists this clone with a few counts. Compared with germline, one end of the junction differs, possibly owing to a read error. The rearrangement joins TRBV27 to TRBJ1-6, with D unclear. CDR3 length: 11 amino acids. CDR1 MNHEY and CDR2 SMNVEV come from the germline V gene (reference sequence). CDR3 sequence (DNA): TGTGCCAGCACTTTAGGCCCACCCCTCCACTTT. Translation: CASTLGPPLHF.

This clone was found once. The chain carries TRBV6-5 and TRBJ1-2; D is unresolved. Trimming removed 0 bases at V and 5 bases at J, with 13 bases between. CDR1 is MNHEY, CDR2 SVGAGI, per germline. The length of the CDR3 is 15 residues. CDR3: CASSYSPGDLYGYTF. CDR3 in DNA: TGTGCCAGCAGTTACTCCCCCGGGGATCTGTATGGCTACACCTTC.

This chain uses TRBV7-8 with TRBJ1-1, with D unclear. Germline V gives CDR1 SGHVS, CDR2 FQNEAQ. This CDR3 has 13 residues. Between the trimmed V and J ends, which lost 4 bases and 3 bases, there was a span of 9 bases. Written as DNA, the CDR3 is TGTGCCAGCAGCTATTTTACGGACACTGAAGCTTTCTTT. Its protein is CASSYFTDTEAFF.

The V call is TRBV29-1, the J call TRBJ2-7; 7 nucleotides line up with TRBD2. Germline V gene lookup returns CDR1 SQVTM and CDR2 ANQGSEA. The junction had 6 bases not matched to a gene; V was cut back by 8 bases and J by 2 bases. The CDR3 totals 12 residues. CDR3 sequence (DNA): TGCAGCCATACTAGCGCTACCTACGAGCAGTACTTC. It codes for CSHTSATYEQYF.

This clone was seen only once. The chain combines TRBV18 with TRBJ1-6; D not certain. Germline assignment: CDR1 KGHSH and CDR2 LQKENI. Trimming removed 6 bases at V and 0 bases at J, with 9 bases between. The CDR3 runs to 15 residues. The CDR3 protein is CASSPKSSYNSPLHF. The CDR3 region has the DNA TGTGCCAGCTCCCCCAAGAGCTCCTATAATTCACCCCTCCACTTT.

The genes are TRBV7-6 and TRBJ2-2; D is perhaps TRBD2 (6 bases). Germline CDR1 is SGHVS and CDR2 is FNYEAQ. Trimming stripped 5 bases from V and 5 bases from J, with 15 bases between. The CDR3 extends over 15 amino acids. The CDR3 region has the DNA TGTGCCAGCAGCCCGCGGGACGGATGGACCGGGGAGCTGTTTTTT. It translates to CASSPRDGWTGELFF.

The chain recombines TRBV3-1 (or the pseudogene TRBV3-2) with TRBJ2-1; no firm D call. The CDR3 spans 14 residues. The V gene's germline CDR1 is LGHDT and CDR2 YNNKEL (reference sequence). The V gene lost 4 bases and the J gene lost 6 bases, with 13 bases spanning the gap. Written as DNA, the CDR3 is TGTGCCAGCAGCCTCTCCCCGGGTACCAATGAGCAGTTCTTC. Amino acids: CASSLSPGTNEQFF.

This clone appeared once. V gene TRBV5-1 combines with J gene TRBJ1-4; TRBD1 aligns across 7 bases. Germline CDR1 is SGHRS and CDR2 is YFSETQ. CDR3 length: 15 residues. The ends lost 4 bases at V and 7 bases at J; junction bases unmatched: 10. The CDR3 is CASSPQGQWGEKLFF. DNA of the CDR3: TGCGCCAGCAGCCCACAGGGACAGTGGGGTGAAAAACTGTTTTTT.

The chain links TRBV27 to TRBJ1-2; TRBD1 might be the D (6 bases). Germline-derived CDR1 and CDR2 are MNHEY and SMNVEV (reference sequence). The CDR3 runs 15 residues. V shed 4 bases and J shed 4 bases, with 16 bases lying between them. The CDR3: CASSSSNDRFYGYTF. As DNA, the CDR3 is TGTGCCAGCAGTTCATCCAATGACAGGTTCTATGGCTACACCTTC.

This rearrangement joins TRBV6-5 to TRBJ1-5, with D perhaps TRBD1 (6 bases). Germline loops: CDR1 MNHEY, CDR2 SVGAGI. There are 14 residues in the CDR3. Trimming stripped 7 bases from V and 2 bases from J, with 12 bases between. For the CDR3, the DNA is TGTGCCAGCACCGATCACAGGGGCAATCAGCCCCAGCATTTT. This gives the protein CASTDHRGNQPQHF.

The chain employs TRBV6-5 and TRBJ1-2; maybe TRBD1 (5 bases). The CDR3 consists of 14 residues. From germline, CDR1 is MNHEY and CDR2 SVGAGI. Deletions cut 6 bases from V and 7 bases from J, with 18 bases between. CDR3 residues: CASSLGTSQAGYTF. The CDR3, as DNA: TGTGCCAGCAGCCTAGGGACTTCTCAGGCTGGCTACACCTTC.

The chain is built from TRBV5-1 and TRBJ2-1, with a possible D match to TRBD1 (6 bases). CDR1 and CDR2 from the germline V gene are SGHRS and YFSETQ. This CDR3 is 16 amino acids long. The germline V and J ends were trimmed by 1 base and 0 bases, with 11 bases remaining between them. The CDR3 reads CASSLPGTSSYNEQFF. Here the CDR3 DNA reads TGCGCCAGCAGCTTGCCCGGGACAAGCTCCTACAATGAGCAGTTCTTC.

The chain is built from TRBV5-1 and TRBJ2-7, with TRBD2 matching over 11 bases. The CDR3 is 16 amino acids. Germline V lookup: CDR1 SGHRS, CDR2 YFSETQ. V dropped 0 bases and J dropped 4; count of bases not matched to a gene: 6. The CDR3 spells CASSLGGTSGLYEQYF. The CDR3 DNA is TGCGCCAGCAGCTTGGGGGGGACTAGCGGATTATACGAGCAGTACTTC.

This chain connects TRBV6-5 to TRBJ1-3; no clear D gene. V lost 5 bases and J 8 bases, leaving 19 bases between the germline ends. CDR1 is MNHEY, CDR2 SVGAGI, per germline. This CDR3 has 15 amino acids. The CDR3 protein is CASSRDEQNTYTIYF. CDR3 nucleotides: TGTGCCAGCAGTCGGGATGAACAGAACACATACACCATATATTTT.

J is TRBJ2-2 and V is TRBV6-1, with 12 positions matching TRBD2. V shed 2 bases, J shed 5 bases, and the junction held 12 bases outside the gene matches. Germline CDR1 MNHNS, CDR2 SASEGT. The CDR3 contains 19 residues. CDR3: CASSEPRFSTSGGTGELFF. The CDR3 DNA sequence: TGTGCCAGCAGTGAACCCCGTTTTTCGACTAGCGGGGGTACCGGGGAGCTGTTTTTT.

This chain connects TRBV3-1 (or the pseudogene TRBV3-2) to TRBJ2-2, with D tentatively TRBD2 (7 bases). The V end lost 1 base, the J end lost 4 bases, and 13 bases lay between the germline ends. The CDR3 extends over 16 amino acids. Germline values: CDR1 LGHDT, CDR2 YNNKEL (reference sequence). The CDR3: CASSQGGREITGELFF. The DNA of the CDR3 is TGTGCCAGCAGCCAAGGGGGGCGGGAGATCACCGGGGAGCTGTTTTTT.

DNA for the CDR3: TGTGCCAGCAGCTTATTATCAGGGGGGACTGAAGCTTTCTTT. Amino acid sequence: CASSLLSGGTEAFF. V usage is TRBV7-8 and J usage is TRBJ1-1; the match to TRBD1 covers 7 bases. This CDR3 is 14 amino acids long. Germline lookup yields CDR1 SGHVS and CDR2 FQNEAQ. Trimming took 2 bases from V and 5 from J; bases not matched to a gene: 5.

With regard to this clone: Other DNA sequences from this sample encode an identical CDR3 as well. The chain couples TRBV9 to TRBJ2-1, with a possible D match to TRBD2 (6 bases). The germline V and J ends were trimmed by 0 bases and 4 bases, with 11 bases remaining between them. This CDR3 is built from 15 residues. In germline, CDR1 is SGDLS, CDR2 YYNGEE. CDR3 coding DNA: TGTGCCAGCAGCGTAGACGGGACTGGTTACAATGAGCAGTTCTTC. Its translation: CASSVDGTGYNEQFF.

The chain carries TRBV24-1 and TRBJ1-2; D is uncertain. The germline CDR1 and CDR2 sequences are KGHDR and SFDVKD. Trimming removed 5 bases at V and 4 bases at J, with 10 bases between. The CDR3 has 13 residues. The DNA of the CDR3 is TGTGCCACCAGTGGGGCGGGAGGCTATGGCTACACCTTC. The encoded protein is CATSGAGGYGYTF.

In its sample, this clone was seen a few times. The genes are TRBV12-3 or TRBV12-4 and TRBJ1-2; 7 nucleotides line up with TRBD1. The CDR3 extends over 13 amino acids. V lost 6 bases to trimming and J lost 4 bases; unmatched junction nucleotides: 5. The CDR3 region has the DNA TGTGCCAGCAGCTTTGACAGGGTCTATGGCTACACCTTC. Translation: CASSFDRVYGYTF.

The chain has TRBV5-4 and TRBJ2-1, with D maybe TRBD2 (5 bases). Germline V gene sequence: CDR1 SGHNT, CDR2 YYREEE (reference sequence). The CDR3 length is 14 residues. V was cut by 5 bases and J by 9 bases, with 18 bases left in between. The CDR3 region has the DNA TGTGCCAGCAGAAAAGGACGGGATGGAAGTGAGCAGTTCTTC. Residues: CASRKGRDGSEQFF.

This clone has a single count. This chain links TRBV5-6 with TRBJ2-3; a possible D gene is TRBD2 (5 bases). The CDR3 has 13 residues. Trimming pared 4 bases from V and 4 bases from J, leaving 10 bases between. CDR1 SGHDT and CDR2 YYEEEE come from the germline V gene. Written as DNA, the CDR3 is TGTGCCAGCAGCCCCCCGGGATCAGATACGCAGTATTTT. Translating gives CASSPPGSDTQYF.

The CDR3 reads CASKPGQGARGANVLTF. CDR3 sequence (DNA): TGTGCCAGCAAACCGGGACAGGGGGCGCGTGGGGCCAACGTCCTGACTTTC. V usage is TRBV28 and J usage is TRBJ2-6; TRBD1 matches at 12 bases. After removal of 7 bases from V and 3 bases from J, the junction contained 7 bases not matched to a gene. Germline-derived CDR1 and CDR2 are MDHEN and SYDVKM. CDR3 length: 17 residues. The full variable domain, in which reference TRBV28 and TRBJ2-6 provide the parts outside the CDR3, is DVKVTQSSRYLVKRTGEKVFLECVQDMDHENMFWYRQDPGLGLRLIYFSYDVKMKEKGDIPEGYSVSREKKERFSLILESASTNQTSMYLCASKPGQGARGANVLTFGAGSRLTVL.

This CDR3 reads CASSSAGVGYTF. Written as DNA, the CDR3 is TGTGCCAGCTCATCCGCAGGGGTTGGCTACACCTTC. This chain connects TRBV18 to TRBJ1-2; a possible D gene is TRBD1 (6 bases). The germline V gene has CDR1 KGHSH and CDR2 LQKENI. The length of the CDR3 is 12 residues. V gave up 5 bases and J gave up 7 bases, with 11 bases separating them.

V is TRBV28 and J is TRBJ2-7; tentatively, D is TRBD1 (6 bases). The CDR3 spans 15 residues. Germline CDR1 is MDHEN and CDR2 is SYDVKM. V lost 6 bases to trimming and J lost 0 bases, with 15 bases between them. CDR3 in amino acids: CASRTRDKSSYEQYF. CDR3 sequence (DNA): TGTGCCAGCAGGACCCGGGACAAGAGCTCCTACGAGCAGTACTTC.